This is a list of T cell receptor beta chains from one sample in a study of shared clonotypes between healthy human individuals. The method was immunoSEQ multiplex PCR; TCRdb's version includes in-frame clones alone and lacks a portion of them. The data contain about 1 million clones, about 75% of them singletons. Sequencing was carried out using memory CD4+ T cells sorted from blood. Every receptor here comes from a man in his late teens or twenties in good health. Each CDR3 is given with its conserved first and last residue. D genes are given only for firm matches. Rows may omit the clone size; those that give it use once, few, many or a size class.

v_call,j_call,clone_size,d_call,cdr3_aa,cdr3_nt
TRBV5-1,TRBJ1-2,-,-,CASSLESGSYGYTF,TGCGCCAGCAGCTTGGAGTCGGGATCCTATGGCTACACCTTC
TRBV19,TRBJ2-1,-,-,CASSTGHTKGHEQFF,TGTGCCAGTAGTACTGGACACACCAAGGGGCATGAGCAGTTCTTC
TRBV11-2,TRBJ2-1,-,-,CASSLEGRGHNEQFF,TGTGCCAGCAGCTTAGAGGGGCGAGGGCACAATGAGCAGTTCTTC
TRBV6-5,TRBJ2-7,-,-,CASSTDSAYEQYF,TGTGCCAGCAGCACCGACAGTGCCTACGAGCAGTACTTC
TRBV7-3,TRBJ2-3,-,-,CASSLVWGNTDTQYF,TGTGCCAGCAGCTTAGTATGGGGTAACACAGATACGCAGTATTTT
TRBV11-2,TRBJ2-2,-,TRBD2,CASSLKGQSGRATGELFF,TGTGCCAGCAGCTTAAAGGGGCAGAGCGGGAGGGCCACCGGGGAGCTGTTTTTT
TRBV21-1,TRBJ2-6,-,-,CASSKGGRDRETHSGANVLTF,TGTGCCAGCAGCAAAGGGGGGCGGGACAGGGAAACCCACTCTGGGGCCAACGTCCTGACTTTC
TRBV18,TRBJ1-1,few,-,CASSPRENTEAFF,TGTGCCAGCTCACCAAGGGAGAACACTGAAGCTTTCTTT
TRBV5-4,TRBJ2-1,-,TRBD2,CASSGLAGASYNEQFF,TGTGCCAGCAGCGGACTAGCGGGAGCCTCCTACAATGAGCAGTTCTTC
TRBV5-4,TRBJ2-1,-,-,CASSLKITGDNEQFF,TGTGCCAGCAGCTTGAAGATCACTGGCGATAATGAGCAGTTCTTC
TRBV7-2,TRBJ2-2,-,TRBD1,CASRLQGTNTGELFF,TGTGCCAGCAGGTTACAGGGGACGAACACCGGGGAGCTGTTTTTT
TRBV7-9,TRBJ2-7,-,TRBD1,CASSLFRTGGSYEQYF,TGTGCCAGCAGCTTATTTAGGACAGGGGGATCCTACGAGCAGTACTTC
TRBV6-1,TRBJ1-1,few,-,CAAGWGRNTEAFF,TGTGCCGCTGGATGGGGTCGGAACACTGAAGCTTTCTTT
TRBV30,TRBJ2-2,-,TRBD1,CAWGQGDTGELFF,TGTGCCTGGGGACAGGGGGACACCGGGGAGCTGTTTTTT
TRBV11-3,TRBJ2-5,-,-,CASSLSYGIQETQYF,TGTGCCAGCAGCCTCAGCTACGGGATCCAAGAGACCCAGTACTTC
TRBV9,TRBJ2-2,-,TRBD2,CASSASGNTGELFF,TGTGCCAGCAGCGCTAGCGGAAACACCGGGGAGCTGTTTTTT
TRBV7-6,TRBJ1-6,-,-,CASSLGIRENSPLHF,TGTGCCAGCAGCTTAGGTATCAGGGAGAATTCACCCCTCCACTTT
TRBV10-2,TRBJ2-7,-,TRBD1,CASNDRDRASYEQYF,TGCGCCAGCAATGACCGGGACAGGGCTTCCTACGAGCAGTACTTC
TRBV14,TRBJ2-1,-,TRBD2,CASSQIPGLAGNNEQFF,TGTGCCAGCAGCCAGATCCCGGGACTAGCGGGAAACAATGAGCAGTTCTTC
TRBV4-1,TRBJ2-5,-,-,CASSLGLQETQYF,TGCGCCAGCAGCCTGGGACTTCAAGAGACCCAGTACTTC
TRBV5-4,TRBJ2-7,-,TRBD2,CASSLTSGSSYEQYF,TGTGCCAGCAGCTTGACTAGCGGCAGCTCCTACGAGCAGTACTTC
TRBV6-5,TRBJ2-7,-,TRBD2,CASTRGSAGVYEQYF,TGTGCCAGCACCCGGGGGTCAGCGGGAGTCTACGAGCAGTACTTC
TRBV6-6,TRBJ1-2,-,-,CASSYSGPTHGYTF,TGTGCCAGCAGTTACTCCGGACCGACCCATGGCTACACCTTC
TRBV6-5,TRBJ2-2,-,-,CASSYGGPPNTGELFF,TGTGCCAGCAGTTACGGTGGTCCCCCCAACACCGGGGAGCTGTTTTTT
TRBV18,TRBJ2-7,-,-,CASSPGGTASYEQYF,TGTGCCAGCTCACCGGGGGGTACCGCTTCCTACGAGCAGTACTTC
TRBV7-6,TRBJ1-1,-,-,CASSLWGGPNTEAFF,TGTGCCAGCAGCTTATGGGGAGGCCCGAACACTGAAGCTTTCTTT
TRBV6-6,TRBJ2-7,few,-,CASSYSALGAYEQYF,TGTGCCAGCAGTTACTCGGCACTTGGAGCCTACGAGCAGTACTTC
TRBV27,TRBJ2-7,-,-,CASSLSARVGEQYF,TGTGCCAGCAGTTTATCAGCCAGGGTCGGCGAGCAGTACTTC
TRBV6-5,TRBJ2-1,-,-,CASSYSGNRDNEQFF,TGTGCCAGCAGTTACTCCGGAAACAGGGACAATGAGCAGTTCTTC
TRBV18,TRBJ2-1,-,-,CASSRTGTGSYNEQFF,TGTGCCAGCTCAAGGACCGGGACGGGCTCCTACAATGAGCAGTTCTTC
TRBV5-1,TRBJ1-6,-,-,CASSLEGVDNSPLHF,TGCGCCAGCAGCTTGGAGGGGGTGGATAATTCACCCCTCCACTTT
TRBV28,TRBJ2-1,-,-,CASSTPTTGGNEQFF,TGTGCCAGCAGTACCCCCACGACTGGCGGGAATGAGCAGTTCTTC
TRBV5-1,TRBJ1-5,-,-,CASSLGAGVQPQHF,TGCGCCAGCAGCTTGGGGGCAGGGGTCCAGCCCCAGCATTTT
TRBV6-4,TRBJ1-2,-,-,CASSDSGGYGYTF,TGTGCCAGCAGTGACTCGGGGGGCTATGGCTACACCTTC
TRBV18,TRBJ2-7,-,TRBD2,CASSPGLDYEQYF,TGTGCCAGCTCACCCGGACTAGATTACGAGCAGTACTTC
TRBV10-2,TRBJ1-5,few,TRBD1,CASSEAGGNNQPQHF,TGCGCCAGCAGTGAGGCAGGGGGCAACAATCAGCCCCAGCATTTT
TRBV7-9,TRBJ2-5,-,-,CASSPLGGGAGMQETQYF,TGTGCCAGCAGCCCCCTAGGTGGCGGCGCAGGGATGCAAGAGACCCAGTACTTC
TRBV5-4,TRBJ2-5,many,-,CASSLGYQETQYF,TGTGCCAGCAGCTTGGGCTACCAAGAGACCCAGTACTTC
TRBV10-2,TRBJ2-1,-,TRBD2,CASSDPAGGSYNEQFF,TGCGCCAGCAGTGATCCAGCGGGGGGCTCCTACAATGAGCAGTTCTTC
TRBV6-6,TRBJ1-2,-,-,CASSDGGGEPLAF,TGTGCCAGCAGCGACGGAGGCGGGGAACCTCTAGCCTTC
TRBV19,TRBJ2-7,-,-,CASSTGQGNEQYF,TGTGCCAGCTCCACAGGGCAAGGGAACGAGCAGTACTTC